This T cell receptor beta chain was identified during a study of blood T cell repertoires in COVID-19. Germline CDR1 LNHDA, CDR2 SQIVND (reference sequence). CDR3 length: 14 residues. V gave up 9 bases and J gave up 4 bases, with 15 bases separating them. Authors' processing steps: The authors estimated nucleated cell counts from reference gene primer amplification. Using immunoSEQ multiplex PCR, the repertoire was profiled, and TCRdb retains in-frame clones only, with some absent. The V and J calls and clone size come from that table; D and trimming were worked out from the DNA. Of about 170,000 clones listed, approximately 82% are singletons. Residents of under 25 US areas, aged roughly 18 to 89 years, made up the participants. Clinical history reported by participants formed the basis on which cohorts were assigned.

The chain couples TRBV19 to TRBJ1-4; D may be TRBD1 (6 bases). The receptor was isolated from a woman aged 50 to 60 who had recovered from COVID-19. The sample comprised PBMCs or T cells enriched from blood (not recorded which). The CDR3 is CASQQGGGNEKLFF. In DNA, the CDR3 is TGTGCCAGCCAACAGGGTGGGGGTAATGAAAAACTGTTTTTT. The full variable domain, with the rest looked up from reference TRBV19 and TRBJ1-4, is DGGITQSPKYLFRKEGQNVTLSCEQNLNHDAMYWYRQDPGQGLRLIYYSQIVNDFQKGDIAEGYSVSREKKESFPLTVTSAQKNPTAFYLCASQQGGGNEKLFFGSGTQLSVL.